The next 9 T cell receptor beta chains were all read from a single sample in a study of a mutant IDH1 vaccine in newly diagnosed glioma. Their target antigens are unknown. Produced via immunoSEQ multiplex PCR; TCRdb's table is partial and in-frame only. The sample shows 35,000 to 45,000 clones, about 89% of them seen only once. Time point meaning: week 5, during vaccination. Each dose delivered 300 ug of mutant IDH1 20-mer peptide subcutaneously with imiquimod. Sample: PBMCs, taken from a glioma patient whose treatment included an IDH1 peptide vaccine. The receptors stem from a man aged 50-59 years with glioma.

Only one count was recorded for this clone. The chain joins TRBV19 to TRBJ1-2; D not certain. Trimming left V 3 bases short and J 3 bases short, with 14 bases between. Germline assignment: CDR1 LNHDA and CDR2 SQIVND (reference sequence). CDR3 size: 15 residues. DNA for the CDR3: TGTGCCAGTAGTATGCTGGGGAGATCTGACTATGGCTACACCTTC. Translated, it gives CASSMLGRSDYGYTF. The whole variable domain, remainder taken from reference TRBV19 and TRBJ1-2, is DGGITQSPKYLFRKEGQNVTLSCEQNLNHDAMYWYRQDPGQGLRLIYYSQIVNDFQKGDIAEGYSVSREKKESFPLTVTSAQKNPTAFYLCASSMLGRSDYGYTFGSGTRLTVV.

This rearrangement joins TRBV2 to TRBJ2-7; perhaps TRBD2 as D (6 bases). V shed 6 bases and J shed 3 bases, with 9 bases lying between them. This CDR3 region has 12 residues. Germline assignment: CDR1 SNHLY and CDR2 FYNNEI. CDR3 region: CASSTGGYEQYF. The CDR3 DNA sequence: TGTGCCAGCAGCACCGGGGGCTACGAGCAGTACTTC.

This clone has a single count. The chain is built from TRBV19 and TRBJ1-5; a possible D gene is TRBD1 (5 bases). V lost 3 bases and J lost 7, with 19 bases in between. Germline values: CDR1 LNHDA, CDR2 SQIVND (reference sequence). CDR3 length: 16 residues. CDR3 residues: CASSIEGTSFGQPQHF. The CDR3 coding sequence is TGTGCCAGTAGTATTGAGGGGACCTCATTCGGCCAGCCCCAGCATTTT.

This sequence joins TRBV7-3 and TRBJ1-1; the D is unclear. The CDR3 has 15 amino acids. Germline V gene sequence: CDR1 SGHTA, CDR2 FQGTGA. Between the trimmed V and J ends, which lost 7 bases and 3 bases, there was a span of 18 bases. The CDR3 nucleotides read TGTGCCAGCACCCTTACGGGGTCCGGCGACACTGAAGCTTTCTTT. Translation gives CASTLTGSGDTEAFF. Full variable domain (outside the CDR3, taken from reference TRBV7-3 and TRBJ1-1): GAGVSQTPSNKVTEKGKYVELRCDPISGHTALYWYRQSLGQGPEFLIYFQGTGAADDSGLPNDRFFAVRPEGSVSTLKIQRTERGDSAVYLCASTLTGSGDTEAFFGQGTRLTVV.

The V gene is TRBV5-4, the J gene TRBJ1-4; D uncertain. The CDR3 length is 14 residues. Trimming removed 4 bases at V and 8 bases at J, with 15 bases between. Germline lookup yields CDR1 SGHNT and CDR2 YYREEE (reference sequence). The CDR3 is CASSPEAGREKLFF. CDR3 bases: TGTGCCAGCAGCCCCGAGGCCGGGAGGGAAAAACTGTTTTTT.

This clone was observed once. The gene calls are TRBV13 and TRBJ2-1; either TRBD1 or TRBD2 may supply D (5 bases each). The CDR3 extends over 14 amino acids. The germline V gene has CDR1 PRHDT and CDR2 FYEKMQ (reference sequence). V was clipped by 5 bases and J by 5 bases, with 13 bases between them. CDR3 bases: TGTGCCAGCAGCAAGGGACCACGCGACAATGAGCAGTTCTTC. Translated, it gives CASSKGPRDNEQFF. The variable domain in full, with the rest retrieved from reference TRBV13 and TRBJ2-1, is AAGVIQSPRHLIKEKRETATLKCYPIPRHDTVYWYQQGPGQDPQFLISFYEKMQSDKGSIPDRFSAQQFSDYHSELNMSSLELGDSALYFCASSKGPRDNEQFFGPGTRLTVL.

CDR3 protein: CASSQKAGTSRDNEQFF. For the CDR3, the DNA is TGTGCCAGCAGCCAAAAGGCCGGGACTAGCAGAGACAATGAGCAGTTCTTC. This chain uses TRBV4-2 with TRBJ2-1, with TRBD2 matching 9 bases. This CDR3 has 17 amino acids. The ends lost 2 bases at V and 5 bases at J; junction bases unmatched: 10. The V gene's germline CDR1 is LGHNA and CDR2 YNFKEQ.

The chain links TRBV9 to TRBJ2-7; TRBD1 might be the D (6 bases). This CDR3 region has 12 residues. Germline loops: CDR1 SGDLS, CDR2 YYNGEE. V was shortened by 3 bases and J by 6 bases, with 10 bases between the two germline ends. As DNA, the CDR3 is TGTGCCAGCAGCGAGGACAGCGCCGAGCAGTACTTC. This sequence encodes CASSEDSAEQYF.

The V and J genes are TRBV25-1 and TRBJ2-2, with D hard to call. V was cut by 4 bases and J by 2 bases, with 8 bases left in between. CDR3 size: 14 residues. The germline V gene has CDR1 MGHDK and CDR2 SYGVNS. CDR3 protein: CASSGLGNTGELFF. The CDR3 region has the DNA TGTGCCAGCAGTGGACTCGGAAACACCGGGGAGCTGTTTTTT.